The 18 T cell receptor beta chains in this list originate from one sample, sequenced in a study of identifying expanded T cells in peripheral blood. Some clones are missing from TCRdb's copy, which holds only in-frame ones; the method was immunoSEQ multiplex PCR. The table has approximately 91,000 clones, approximately 89% seen once; the top ten hold around 4.1%. Sequenced material: blood. Every receptor here comes from a person between 18 and 69 years old in good health.

The V gene is TRBV7-9, the J gene TRBJ2-5; 7 bases agree with TRBD1. The junction had 8 bases not matched to a gene; V was cut back by 1 base and J by 3 bases. The length of the CDR3 is 16 residues. Germline CDR1 SEHNR, CDR2 FQNEAQ (reference sequence). CDR3 bases: TGTGCCAGCAGCTTAGACCATAGGGGGCTGAAAGAGACCCAGTACTTC. It translates to CASSLDHRGLKETQYF.

The V gene is TRBV6-5, the J gene TRBJ2-2, with TRBD2 matching over 7 bases. The CDR3 runs to 15 residues. CDR1 is MNHEY, CDR2 SVGAGI, per germline. The V gene end was trimmed by 7 bases and the J gene end by 7 bases; junction bases not matched to a gene: 12. The CDR3 sequence: CASTLTGGNLGELFF. CDR3 DNA sequence: TGTGCCAGCACCCTTACCGGGGGGAACCTCGGGGAGCTGTTTTTT.

The V and J genes are TRBV7-2 and TRBJ2-1; D might be TRBD1 (6 bases). V lost 5 bases and J 5 bases, leaving 16 bases between the germline ends. Germline CDR1 is SGHTA and CDR2 is FQGNSA. The CDR3 has 15 residues. In DNA, the CDR3 is TGTGCCAGCAGCCCAACCGAAACAGGGCACAATGAGCAGTTCTTC. Protein sequence: CASSPTETGHNEQFF.

The chain carries TRBV6-5 and TRBJ1-2; a possible D gene is TRBD1 (5 bases). Germline V CDR1 and CDR2: MNHEY, SVGAGI. The CDR3 is made up of 15 amino acids. Trimming removed 0 bases from V and 4 bases from J, with 12 bases in between. The CDR3 sequence is CASSYSRGWGYGYTF. CDR3 coding DNA: TGTGCCAGCAGTTACTCCCGGGGCTGGGGCTATGGCTACACCTTC.

J is TRBJ2-7 and V is TRBV7-8; 7 nucleotides agree with TRBD2. V was clipped by 1 base and J by 0 bases; unmatched bases: 15. Germline CDR1 SGHVS, CDR2 FQNEAQ. CDR3 length: 19 amino acids. This chain's CDR3 is CASSLEAPGSGASSYEQYF. The CDR3 nucleotides are TGTGCCAGCAGCTTAGAGGCCCCGGGCAGCGGGGCCAGCTCCTACGAGCAGTACTTC.

The chain links TRBV28 to TRBJ2-4; tentatively, D is TRBD1 (6 bases). The CDR3 extends over 16 amino acids. The germline V and J ends were trimmed by 2 bases and 7 bases, with 18 bases remaining between them. Germline CDR1 MDHEN, CDR2 SYDVKM. The CDR3 loop reads CASSLTDSIARNIQYF. In DNA, the CDR3 is TGTGCCAGCAGTTTAACGGACAGTATAGCCAGGAACATTCAGTACTTC.

V and J are TRBV7-3 and TRBJ2-3; D is unresolved. CDR3 length: 16 residues. V lost 1 base to trimming and J lost 1 base, with 12 bases between them. Germline V gene data show CDR1 as SGHTA and CDR2 as FQGTGA. The CDR3 loop is CASSLSLASRTDTQYF. CDR3 DNA: TGTGCCAGCAGCTTAAGCTTGGCATCCCGCACAGATACGCAGTATTTT.

The chain uses TRBV4-3 and TRBJ1-4, with 7 bases fitting TRBD1. The V gene's germline CDR1 is LGHNA and CDR2 YSLEER. Losses at the gene ends were 1 base for V and 8 bases for J; bases not matched to a gene: 4. CDR3 length: 14 residues. The DNA for the CDR3 is TGCGCCAGCAGCCAAGGACACAGGGGCGAAAAACTGTTTTTT. Its translation is CASSQGHRGEKLFF.

As regards this clone: At the DNA level, this CDR3 is encoded by other sequences in the same sample as well. V gene TRBV28 combines with J gene TRBJ1-2; D is ambiguous. CDR3 length equals 13 residues. Trimming removed 5 bases from V and 0 bases from J, with 7 bases in between. The germline V gene has CDR1 MDHEN and CDR2 SYDVKM. In DNA form, the CDR3 reads TGTGCCAGCAGTCCCGTTTCTAACTATGGCTACACCTTC. Protein: CASSPVSNYGYTF.

This chain uses TRBV7-9 with TRBJ1-5; D possibly corresponds to TRBD1 (6 bases). The CDR3 is 15 residues long. V shed 1 base and J shed 6 bases, with 13 bases lying between them. Germline assignment: CDR1 SEHNR and CDR2 FQNEAQ (reference sequence). CDR3 coding DNA: TGTGCCAGCAGCTTAGAGGGAGGGGGGAGTCAGCCCCAGCATTTT. Amino acids: CASSLEGGGSQPQHF. Full variable domain (missing parts from reference TRBV7-9 and TRBJ1-5): DTGVSQNPRHKITKRGQNVTFRCDPISEHNRLYWYRQTLGQGPEFLTYFQNEAQLEKSRLLSDRFSAERPKGSFSTLEIQRTEQGDSAMYLCASSLEGGGSQPQHFGDGTRLSIL.

This rearrangement joins TRBV29-1 to TRBJ1-2, with TRBD1 identical over 8 bases. The CDR3 is made up of 13 amino acids. CDR1 is SQVTM, CDR2 ANQGSEA, per germline. J was trimmed by 6 bases and V by 3 bases; bases with no gene match: 6. The CDR3 region is CSVESGRGHGYTF. CDR3 DNA sequence: TGCAGCGTTGAGTCGGGCAGGGGGCATGGCTACACCTTC.

The chain combines TRBV28 with TRBJ2-3; 7 bases match TRBD2. The length of the CDR3 is 16 residues. Trimming at V came to 1 base and at J to 14 bases, leaving 18 bases not matched to a gene. The germline V gene encodes CDR1 MDHEN and CDR2 SYDVKM. The CDR3 protein is CASSLSGLTSLDLLYF. DNA for the CDR3: TGTGCCAGCAGTTTATCGGGTTTGACTAGCCTCGATTTGTTGTATTTT.

The chain recombines TRBV2 with TRBJ2-5, with unresolved D. V was shortened by 4 bases and J by 4 bases, with 10 bases between the two germline ends. Germline CDR1 and CDR2: SNHLY and FYNNEI. This CDR3 contains 13 residues. CDR3 loop: CASSGGSLETQYF. Here the CDR3 DNA reads TGTGCCAGCAGTGGAGGAAGTTTAGAGACCCAGTACTTC.

The chain is built from TRBV5-1 and TRBJ2-2, with D unclear. Deletions cut 8 bases from V and 4 bases from J, with 15 bases between. CDR3 length: 14 amino acids. Per germline, CDR1 SGHRS and CDR2 YFSETQ. This chain's CDR3 is CARPPPWVTGELFF. The CDR3 DNA reads as TGCGCCAGACCCCCTCCATGGGTCACCGGGGAGCTGTTTTTT.

The chain combines TRBV7-2 with TRBJ2-2; possible D gene TRBD2, 7 bases. Per the germline V gene, CDR1 is SGHTA and CDR2 is FQGNSA. This CDR3 comprises 17 residues. V was pared by 3 bases and J by 5 bases, with 19 bases between. Here the CDR3 DNA reads TGTGCCAGCAGCTTGTTTGCGGGAAAGGGGGGGACCGGGGAGCTGTTTTTT. As protein: CASSLFAGKGGTGELFF.

The V and J genes are TRBV5-1 and TRBJ2-7, with 7 bases matching TRBD2. V gave up 0 bases and J gave up 5 bases; unmatched junction bases: 5. CDR1 is SGHRS and CDR2 is YFSETQ in the germline V gene. The CDR3 totals 14 residues. CDR3 protein: CASSLEASGNEQYF. CDR3 nucleotide sequence: TGCGCCAGCAGCTTGGAGGCCAGCGGGAACGAGCAGTACTTC.

V gene TRBV7-2 combines with J gene TRBJ2-3; D gene uncertain. V dropped 3 bases and J dropped 3 bases, with 4 bases sitting between them. The CDR3 has 12 residues. Germline CDR1 SGHTA, CDR2 FQGNSA. The CDR3 bases are TGTGCCAGCAGCTTGTGGACAGATACGCAGTATTTT. It translates to CASSLWTDTQYF. Full variable domain (missing parts from reference TRBV7-2 and TRBJ2-3): GAGVSQSPSNKVTEKGKDVELRCDPISGHTALYWYRQSLGQGLEFLIYFQGNSAPDKSGLPSDRFSAERTGGSVSTLTIQRTQQEDSAVYLCASSLWTDTQYFGPGTRLTVL.

This chain uses TRBV28 with TRBJ1-1; D is ambiguous. The CDR3 spans 12 residues. Germline CDR1 is MDHEN and CDR2 is SYDVKM. V was shortened by 6 bases and J by 8 bases, with 13 bases between the two germline ends. CDR3: CASSPPLWEAFF. In DNA form, the CDR3 reads TGTGCCAGCAGCCCCCCATTGTGGGAAGCTTTCTTT. Drawing the rest from reference TRBV28 and TRBJ1-1, the complete variable domain is DVKVTQSSRYLVKRTGEKVFLECVQDMDHENMFWYRQDPGLGLRLIYFSYDVKMKEKGDIPEGYSVSREKKERFSLILESASTNQTSMYLCASSPPLWEAFFGQGTRLTVV.